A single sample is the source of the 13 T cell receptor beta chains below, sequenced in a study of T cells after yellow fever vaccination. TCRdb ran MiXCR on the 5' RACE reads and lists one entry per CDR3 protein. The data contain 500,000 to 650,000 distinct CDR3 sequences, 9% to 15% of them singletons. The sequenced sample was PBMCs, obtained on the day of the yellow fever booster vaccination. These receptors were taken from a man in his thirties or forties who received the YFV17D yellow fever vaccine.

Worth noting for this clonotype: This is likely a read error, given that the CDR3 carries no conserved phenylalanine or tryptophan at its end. CDR3 sequence (DNA): TGTGCCAGCAGCTTGGAGCGGAACTCCTACGAGCAGTACTTA. This gives the protein CASSLERNSYEQYL. The genes are TRBV5-6 and TRBJ2-7; TRBD2 might be the D (5 bases). This CDR3 is 14 amino acids long. Germline lookup yields CDR1 SGHDT and CDR2 YYEEEE. Trimming shortened V by 0 bases and J by 0 bases, and 7 bases separated the two germline ends.

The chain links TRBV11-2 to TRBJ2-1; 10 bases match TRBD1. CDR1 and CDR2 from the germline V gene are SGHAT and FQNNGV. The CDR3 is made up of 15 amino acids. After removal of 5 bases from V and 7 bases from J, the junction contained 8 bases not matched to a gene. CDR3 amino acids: CASSPAGTGVNEQFF. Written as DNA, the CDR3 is TGTGCCAGCAGCCCTGCTGGGACAGGGGTAAATGAGCAGTTCTTC.

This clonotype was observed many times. The CDR3 nucleotides read TGCAGTGCTCCCATCATGAGGGAGATACCCCAGTATTTT. Protein sequence: CSAPIMREIPQYF. The chain has TRBV20-1 and TRBJ2-3, with TRBD2 as a possible D gene (5 bases). With 5 bases removed from V and 12 bases from J, the gap between germline ends came to 21 bases. The CDR3 contains 13 residues. Germline V gene data show CDR1 as DFQATT and CDR2 as SNEGSKA (reference sequence).

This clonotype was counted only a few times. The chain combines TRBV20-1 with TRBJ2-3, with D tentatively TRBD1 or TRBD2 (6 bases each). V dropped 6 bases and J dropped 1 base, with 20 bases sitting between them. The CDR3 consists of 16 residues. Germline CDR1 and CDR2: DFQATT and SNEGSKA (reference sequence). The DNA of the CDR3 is TGCAGTGCGGACGACCCGAGGGGGGAGCGCACAGATACGCAGTATTTT. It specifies CSADDPRGERTDTQYF.

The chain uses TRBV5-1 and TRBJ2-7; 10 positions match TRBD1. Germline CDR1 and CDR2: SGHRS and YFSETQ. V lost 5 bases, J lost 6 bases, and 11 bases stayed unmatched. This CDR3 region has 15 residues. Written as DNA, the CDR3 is TGCGCCAGCAGTCAGGTCCCCGGGACAGGGGTCGAGCAGTACTTC. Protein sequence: CASSQVPGTGVEQYF.

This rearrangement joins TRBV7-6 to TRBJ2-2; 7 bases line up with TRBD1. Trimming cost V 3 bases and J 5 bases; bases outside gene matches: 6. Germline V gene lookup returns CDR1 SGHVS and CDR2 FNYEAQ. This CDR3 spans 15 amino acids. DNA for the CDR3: TGTGCCAGCAGCTTCCGGACAGGAATTACCGGGGAGCTGTTTTTT. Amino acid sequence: CASSFRTGITGELFF.

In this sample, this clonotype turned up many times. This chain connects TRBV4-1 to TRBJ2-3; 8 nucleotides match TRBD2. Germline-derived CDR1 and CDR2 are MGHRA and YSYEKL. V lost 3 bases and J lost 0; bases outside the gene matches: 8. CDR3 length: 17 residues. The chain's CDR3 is CASSQDPSGPSTDTQYF. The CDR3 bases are TGCGCCAGCAGCCAGGATCCTAGCGGGCCTAGCACAGATACGCAGTATTTT.

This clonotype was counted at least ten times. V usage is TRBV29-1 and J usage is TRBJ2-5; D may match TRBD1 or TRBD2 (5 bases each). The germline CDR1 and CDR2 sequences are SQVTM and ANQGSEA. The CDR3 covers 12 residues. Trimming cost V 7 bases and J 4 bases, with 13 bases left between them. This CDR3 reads CSGPGRRETQYF. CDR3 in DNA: TGCAGCGGGCCGGGGCGCCGAGAGACCCAGTACTTC.

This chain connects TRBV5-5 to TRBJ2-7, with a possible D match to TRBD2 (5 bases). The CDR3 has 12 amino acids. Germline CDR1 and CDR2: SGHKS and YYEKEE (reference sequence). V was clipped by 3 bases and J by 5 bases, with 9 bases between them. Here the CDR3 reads CASSYLRDEQYF. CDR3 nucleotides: TGTGCCAGCAGCTACTTGAGGGACGAGCAGTACTTC.

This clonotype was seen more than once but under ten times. CDR3 in amino acids: CASSLDSSDDEQFF. The DNA for the CDR3 is TGTGCCAGCAGCTTAGACAGTTCAGACGATGAGCAGTTCTTC. The chain couples TRBV11-3 to TRBJ2-1; D call uncertain. V dropped 0 bases and J dropped 8 bases, with 11 bases sitting between them. The germline V gene encodes CDR1 SGHNT and CDR2 YENEEA. CDR3 length equals 14 residues.

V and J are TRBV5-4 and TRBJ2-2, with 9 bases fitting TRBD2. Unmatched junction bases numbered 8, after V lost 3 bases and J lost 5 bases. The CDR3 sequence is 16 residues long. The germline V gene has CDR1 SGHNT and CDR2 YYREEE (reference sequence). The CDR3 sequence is CASSSPGTSYTGELFF. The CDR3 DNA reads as TGTGCCAGCAGCTCGCCTGGGACTAGCTATACCGGGGAGCTGTTTTTT.

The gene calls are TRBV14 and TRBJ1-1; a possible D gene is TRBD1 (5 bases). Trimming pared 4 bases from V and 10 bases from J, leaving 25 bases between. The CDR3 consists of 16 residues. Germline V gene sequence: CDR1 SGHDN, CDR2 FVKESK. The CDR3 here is CASSPGYWDSSEGAFF. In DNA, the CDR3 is TGTGCCAGCAGCCCGGGATACTGGGACTCGTCGGAAGGAGCTTTCTTT.

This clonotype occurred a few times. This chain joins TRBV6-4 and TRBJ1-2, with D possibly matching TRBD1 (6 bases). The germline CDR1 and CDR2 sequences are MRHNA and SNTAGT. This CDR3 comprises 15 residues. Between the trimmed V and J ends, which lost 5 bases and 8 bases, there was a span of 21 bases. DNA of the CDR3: TGTGCCAGCAGTCACACCGGAGGGGGGCTAAAAGGCTACACCTTC. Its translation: CASSHTGGGLKGYTF.